This T cell receptor beta chain was documented in a study of blood T cell repertoires in COVID-19. Study-wide background: COVID-19 samples, acute and convalescent, were from the United States, Italy and Spain. The cDNA or gDNA used as material had been derived from T cells, B-cell-depleted T cells, or PBMCs.

As originally analysed: Using reference gene primer amplification, nucleated cell counts were estimated. Here immunoSEQ multiplex PCR was the method, and the copy in TCRdb shows in-frame clones only, minus some. V and J calls and clone size follow that table, whereas D and trimming were derived from the DNA. The table has 200,000 to 300,000 clones, around 86% seen once; the top ten hold roughly 5.6%. Seattle cases were enrolled at active infection and followed longitudinally. Sequencing was done on a sample of peripheral blood. The receptor was isolated from an older woman with COVID-19, enrolled during active disease.

The CDR3 DNA sequence: TGCGCCAGCAGCTTGCAAGGGGGCGGTTCCTATAATTCACCCCTCCACTTT. Translated: CASSLQGGGSYNSPLHF. The V gene is TRBV5-1, the J gene TRBJ1-6; 7 nucleotides line up with TRBD1. This CDR3 contains 17 residues. Germline lookup yields CDR1 SGHRS and CDR2 YFSETQ. V shed 1 base and J 1 base; nucleotides not matched to a gene: 5.